The clone carrying this T cell receptor (beta chain) was detected only a few times. The antigen is undetermined. Germline CDR1 reads SGHTA; CDR2 reads FQGNSA. The length of the CDR3 is 14 residues. The germline V and J ends were trimmed by 3 bases and 2 bases, with 11 bases remaining between them. The sample belongs to a study of T cells after yellow fever vaccination. Study context: Preparing low-cell-number fractions relied on SMART-Seq v4 Ultra Low Input. Broader study findings: Once the booster was given, most primary-vaccination clones reappeared, at around 95% for CD4 and more than 85% for CD8. Only a small proportion of the clonotypes turned up in both the CD4 and the CD8 compartments, likely arising from convergent recombination.

The TCR cDNA carried a universal primer site and UMIs from 5'RACE template switching. TCRdb analysed the 5' RACE reads with MiXCR anew, one entry per CDR3 protein. The data hold 400,000 to 650,000 distinct CDR3 sequences, with around a fifth observed a single time. The sequence derives from a man aged 18 to 30 who received the YFV17D yellow fever vaccine. J is TRBJ2-7 and V is TRBV7-2; tentative D call: TRBD2 (5 bases). Here the sequenced sample was PBMCs, taken roughly 20 days after the first yellow fever vaccination. CDR3 loop: CASSFFTGAYEQYF. Here the CDR3 DNA reads TGTGCCAGCAGCTTTTTTACCGGGGCCTACGAGCAGTACTTC.